This is a list of T cell receptor beta chains from one sample in a study of beta chain features in type 1 diabetes. The repertoire was sequenced with immunoSEQ multiplex PCR; TCRdb's copy has only in-frame clones and lacks some. Of 150,000 to 170,000 clones listed, about 9.4% are singletons. Material for sequencing was central memory CD4+ T cells from blood. These receptors came from a man aged 25 to 40 with type 1 diabetes. CDR3s include the opening cysteine and the closing phenylalanine or tryptophan. A D gene is named only where the DNA matches it firmly. Where a row states a size, it is once, few, many or the class of an expanded clone; other rows omit it.

size	D	V	length	J	CDR3	DNA
few	TRBD1	TRBV15	16	TRBJ2-4	CATSSRTGGTKNIQYF	TGTGCCACCAGCAGTAGGACAGGGGGAACCAAAAACATTCAGTACTTC
few	-	TRBV6-6	13	TRBJ1-1	CASSYTGGSEAFF	TGTGCCAGCAGTTACACCGGAGGATCTGAAGCTTTCTTT
-	-	TRBV11-2	14	TRBJ2-4	CASSLNTAKNIQYF	TGTGCCAGCAGCTTAAACACAGCCAAAAACATTCAGTACTTC
-	-	TRBV6-1	16	TRBJ2-4	CASSDDSFLAKNIQYF	TGTGCCAGCAGTGACGACAGTTTCCTAGCCAAAAACATTCAGTACTTC
-	-	TRBV11-1	14	TRBJ2-1	CASSLDTGGNEQFF	TGTGCCAGCAGCTTAGACACCGGGGGCAATGAGCAGTTCTTC
-	-	TRBV5-6	13	TRBJ2-5	CASVGGGAETQYF	TGTGCCAGCGTTGGGGGAGGAGCAGAGACCCAGTACTTC
-	TRBD1	TRBV5-1	12	TRBJ1-1	CASSRQGTEAFF	TGCGCCAGCAGCAGACAGGGAACTGAAGCTTTCTTT
-	TRBD2	TRBV7-2	16	TRBJ2-1	CASSPRGAGGPGEQFF	TGTGCCAGCAGCCCCCGGGGGGCGGGAGGGCCTGGTGAGCAGTTCTTC
few	TRBD1	TRBV7-2	14	TRBJ1-1	CASSPRQGSTEAFF	TGTGCCAGCAGCCCGAGACAGGGTAGCACTGAAGCTTTCTTT
few	-	TRBV30	16	TRBJ2-5	CAWSVLGGVPQETQYF	TGTGCCTGGAGTGTACTTGGCGGGGTACCGCAAGAGACCCAGTACTTC
few	TRBD2	TRBV10-3	16	TRBJ2-7	CAISLIGTSGSYEQYF	TGTGCCATCAGCCTAATAGGGACTAGCGGGAGCTACGAGCAGTACTTC
-	TRBD1	TRBV16	14	TRBJ1-4	CASSQRGQGGKLFF	TGTGCCAGCAGCCAACGGGGACAGGGCGGAAAACTGTTTTTT
-	-	TRBV5-1	14	TRBJ2-5	CASSLEPGQETQYF	TGCGCCAGCAGCTTGGAGCCGGGCCAAGAGACCCAGTACTTC
few	-	TRBV9	14	TRBJ2-3	CASSAGVSTDTQYF	TGTGCCAGCAGCGCAGGGGTGAGCACAGATACGCAGTATTTT
-	TRBD1	TRBV18	16	TRBJ1-1	CASSPNRGRGDTEAFF	TGTGCCAGCTCACCAAACAGGGGGCGCGGGGACACTGAAGCTTTCTTT
-	TRBD1	TRBV5-4	15	TRBJ1-1	CASSQAQGAGTEAFF	TGTGCCAGCAGCCAGGCTCAGGGGGCCGGGACTGAAGCTTTCTTT
-	TRBD2	TRBV18	16	TRBJ2-5	CASSPQGLAQAETQYF	TGTGCCAGCTCACCCCAGGGACTAGCGCAAGCAGAGACCCAGTACTTC
-	-	TRBV6-5	12	TRBJ1-1	CASSAPRVGAFF	TGTGCCAGCAGCGCACCGAGGGTTGGCGCTTTCTTT
few	-	TRBV28	15	TRBJ1-1	CASISSGLSGTEAFF	TGTGCCAGCATTAGTTCAGGGTTGAGTGGTACTGAAGCTTTCTTT
many	-	TRBV9	12	TRBJ2-5	CASSVGGETQYF	TGTGCCAGCAGCGTCGGGGGAGAGACCCAGTACTTC